Sequencing of this T cell receptor beta chain was carried out in a study of shared clonotypes between healthy human individuals. Overall study results and limits: Naive subsets typically showed greater estimated richness than memory subsets.

Turning to this clone: Antigen: not known.

This CDR3 contains 15 residues. Trimming cost V 2 bases and J 4 bases; bases outside gene matches: 4. Germline-derived CDR1 and CDR2 are SGDLS and YYNGEE. In the sorted-subset replicate PCRs, approximately 200 ng DNA, around 32,000 T cell genomes, was used. Some clones are missing from TCRdb's copy, which holds only in-frame ones; the method was immunoSEQ multiplex PCR. In the table there are fewer than 2.5 million clones, 93% of which are singletons. The V call is TRBV9, the J call TRBJ2-1; 9 nucleotides agree with TRBD2. The sample was naive CD4+ T cells from PBMCs. As for subset: CD45RA+ positively selected. The TCR was taken from a man between 18 and 35 years old in good health. Some clones in this sample may be carry-over from other donors' samples. Written as DNA, the CDR3 is TGTGCCAGCAGCGTTCGGACTAGCGCATACAATGAGCAGTTCTTC. It is translated as CASSVRTSAYNEQFF.